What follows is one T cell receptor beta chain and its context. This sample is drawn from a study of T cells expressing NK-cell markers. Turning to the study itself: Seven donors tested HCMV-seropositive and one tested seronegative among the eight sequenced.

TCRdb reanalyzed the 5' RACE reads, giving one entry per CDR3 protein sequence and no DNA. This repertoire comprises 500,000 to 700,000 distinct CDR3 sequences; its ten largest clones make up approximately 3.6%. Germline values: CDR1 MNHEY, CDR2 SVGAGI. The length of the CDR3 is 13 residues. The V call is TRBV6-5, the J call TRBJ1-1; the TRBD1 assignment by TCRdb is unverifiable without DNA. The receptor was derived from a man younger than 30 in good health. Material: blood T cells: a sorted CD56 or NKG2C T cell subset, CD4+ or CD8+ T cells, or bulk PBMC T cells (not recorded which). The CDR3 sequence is CASLRGIGTEAFF.